This TCR beta chain emerged from a study of T cells in Graves' hyperthyroidism and ophthalmopathy. Study-wide findings and caveats: The model predicted ophthalmopathy a median roughly 6.3 months before onset. Most expanded thyroid clonotypes above 0.001 recurred in blood.

The CDR3 is 14 residues long. Looked up from germline, CDR1 is SGHDN and CDR2 is FVKESK. The trim removed 6 bases at V and 7 bases at J, leaving 11 bases unmatched. This clonotype was detected many times. Its antigen is unknown. Researchers amplified the TCR beta CDR3 regions from RNA transcripts. TCR CDR3 underwent first-round RT-PCR with the HTBI primer set. TCRdb re-called the multiplex PCR reads through MiXCR, storing one row per CDR3 protein. In the table there are about 570,000 distinct CDR3 sequences, under 60% of which are singletons. The V call is TRBV14, the J call TRBJ2-7; 8 bases align to TRBD1. The sequenced material came from peripheral blood or thyroid tissue (not recorded which). This receptor was obtained from an adult woman with Graves' disease, either hyperthyroidism or ophthalmopathy (not recorded which). The DNA for the CDR3 is TGTGCCAGCAGTCCAGGGGGCGCCATGGGAGAGCAGTACTTC. Its protein product is CASSPGGAMGEQYF. Using reference TRBV14 and TRBJ2-7 for the parts outside the CDR3, the full variable domain is EAGVTQFPSHSVIEKGQTVTLRCDPISGHDNLYWYRRVMGKEIKFLLHFVKESKQDESGMPNNRFLAERTGGTYSTLKVQPAELEDSGVYFCASSPGGAMGEQYFGPGTRLTVT.